The clone carrying this TCR beta chain has just a few counts. Its antigen is undetermined. In TCRdb, the PCR reads were re-called with MiXCR into one record per CDR3 protein. The sample has approximately 550,000 distinct CDR3 sequences, under 30% seen once. Naive CD8 T cells were FACS-sorted by CD8+CD4-CCR7+CD45RA+ markers. This sample was included in a study of molecular identifiers for immune sequencing clone quantification. The wider study: In replicates, RNA from around 20,000 or 100,000 naive CD8 cells was divided five ways and four parts were sequenced.

The V end lost 7 bases, the J end lost 4 bases, and 13 bases lay between the germline ends. This CDR3 comprises 13 residues. Findings and caveats of the study: The share of molecules held by clones above 20 RNA copies was over 97% in effector cells and under 1% in naive cells.

Sequenced: naive CD8+ T cells from blood, with Jurkat cell RNA spiked in. Specified subset: FACS-sorted CD8+CD4-CCR7+CD45RA+ naive T cells. The source of this sequence is a human donor in good health. Some libraries in this study had Jurkat cell RNA spiked in. This rearrangement joins TRBV12-3 or TRBV12-4 to TRBJ1-1; D is possibly TRBD1 (5 bases). The CDR3 coding sequence is TGTGCCAGCACCGAAGTAGGGGCCACTGAAGCTTTCTTT. As protein: CASTEVGATEAFF.